These 28 T cell receptor beta chains were all obtained from the same sample, sequenced in a study of identical twins (dated by TCRdb to the mid-2010s). The method was 5' RACE. Sequencing took place on an Illumina HiSeq 2000. TCRdb itself trimmed the public reads at Q25 with fastp, ran MiXCR and retained productive beta chains. Rows with one shared CDR3 protein collapse into an entry with the most common genes and DNA. For this sample the table gives 700,000 or so distinct CDR3 sequences, of which 8.5% to 9% were detected only once. Clones ranked in the top ten supply approximately 0.96% of the sample. This sample also belongs to another study, concerning yellow fever vaccine responses in identical twins.

Sequenced input: PBMCs. These receptors were taken from a young woman in good health.

The V call is TRBV12-3 or TRBV12-4, the J call TRBJ2-2, with D possibly matching TRBD2 (6 bases). The CDR3 runs to 17 residues. Trimming pared 6 bases from V and 1 base from J, leaving 18 bases between. This CDR3 is CASSPMGGDLNTGELFF. CDR3 in DNA: TGTGCCAGCAGCCCGATGGGGGGAGACCTGAACACCGGGGAGCTGTTTTTT.

This clonotype was seen a few times. The J gene is TRBJ1-6, the V gene TRBV2; D call uncertain. CDR3 length equals 15 residues. V lost 2 bases and J lost 6, with 11 bases in between. CDR1 and CDR2 from the germline V gene are SNHLY and FYNNEI. CDR3 in DNA: TGTGCCAGCAGTGAAAGGCAACTCATTAATTCACCCCTCCACTTT. It yields the protein CASSERQLINSPLHF.

Only a few counts were recorded for this clonotype. The CDR3 DNA reads as TGTGCCATCAGGGCCCGGGACAGGGGTACAGATACGCAGTATTTT. Its protein is CAIRARDRGTDTQYF. The chain uses TRBV10-3 and TRBJ2-3; 10 positions agree with TRBD1. The germline gives CDR1 ENHRY, CDR2 SYGVKD. The CDR3 runs 15 residues. Germline trimming cut 6 bases from V and 3 bases from J; bases unmatched to any gene: 6.

With regard to this clonotype: This clone may be a read error of a much larger clone one base away. V usage is TRBV28 and J usage is TRBJ2-3, with a weak D call TRBD1 (6 bases). This CDR3 has 18 residues. Germline V gives CDR1 MDHEN, CDR2 SYDVKM. The CDR3 protein is CACSSLYLLSGQRDTQYF. The CDR3 DNA reads TGTGCCTGCAGTTCCTTATATCTGCTAAGCGGACAGAGGGATACGCAGTATTTT.

This clonotype was counted between two and nine times. The rearrangement links TRBV29-1 to TRBJ2-2; the D gene could be TRBD1 or TRBD2 (6 bases each). V dropped 2 bases and J dropped 7 bases, with 23 bases sitting between them. The germline V gene has CDR1 SQVTM and CDR2 ANQGSEA. The CDR3 length is 17 residues. The CDR3 here is CSVELWGDKKADGELFF. DNA for the CDR3: TGCAGCGTTGAACTATGGGGGGACAAGAAGGCAGACGGGGAGCTGTTTTTT.

At least ten counts were recorded for this clonotype. This chain uses TRBV3-1 with TRBJ1-2; a possible D gene is TRBD1 (5 bases). The CDR3 is 14 amino acids. Per the germline V gene, CDR1 is LGHDT and CDR2 is YNNKEL (reference sequence). Trimming took 3 bases from V and 8 from J, leaving 16 bases between them. The CDR3 DNA reads TGTGCCAGCAGCCATCATGGGACGGACTCGGGCTACACCTTC. It translates to CASSHHGTDSGYTF.

This sequence joins TRBV24-1 and TRBJ2-3, with D perhaps matching TRBD1 (6 bases). This CDR3 region has 16 residues. Germline V gives CDR1 KGHDR, CDR2 SFDVKD. V was trimmed by 7 bases and J by 2 bases, leaving 18 bases between them. The CDR3 bases are TGTGCCACCAGACCCTCGGGACACCCAATCACAGATACGCAGTATTTT. Its translation: CATRPSGHPITDTQYF.

This clonotype was seen ten or more times. This sequence joins TRBV6-2 or TRBV6-3 and TRBJ2-7; a possible D gene is TRBD1 (6 bases). Trimming took 2 bases from V and 3 from J, leaving 17 bases between them. The CDR3 spans 16 residues. Germline values: CDR1 MNHEY, CDR2 SVGEGT. The CDR3 DNA sequence: TGTGCCAGCAGTTACGTTTCGACAGGCTACCACTACGAGCAGTACTTC. This gives the protein CASSYVSTGYHYEQYF.

Ten or more counts support this clonotype. The rearrangement joins TRBV12-3 or TRBV12-4 to TRBJ2-3; a weak D match, TRBD2 (5 bases). CDR3 length equals 15 residues. V gave up 6 bases and J gave up 1 base, with 14 bases separating them. The CDR3 DNA follows: TGTGCCAGCAGCGCCGGGTCAGCGGGCACAGATACGCAGTATTTT. This gives the protein CASSAGSAGTDTQYF.

This clonotype was observed a few times. The chain has TRBV6-6 and TRBJ2-3; D unclear. CDR1 and CDR2 (germline): MNHNY, SVGAGI (reference sequence). There are 11 residues in the CDR3. The V gene lost 8 bases and the J gene lost 4 bases, with 7 bases spanning the gap. CDR3 loop: CASGQADTQYF. In DNA form, the CDR3 reads TGTGCCAGCGGCCAGGCAGATACGCAGTATTTT.

This clonotype was counted ten times or more. The V call is TRBV5-1, the J call TRBJ2-2; D is uncertain. The V gene's germline CDR1 is SGHRS and CDR2 YFSETQ. V lost 3 bases to trimming and J lost 4 bases, with 7 bases between them. CDR3 length: 13 amino acids. The CDR3 loop is CASSSGLTGELFF. For the CDR3, the DNA is TGCGCCAGCAGCTCGGGTCTCACCGGGGAGCTGTTTTTT.

This clonotype has at least ten counts. The rearrangement uses TRBV6-2 or TRBV6-3 and TRBJ2-1, with D unresolved. The CDR3 runs 15 residues. Per the germline V gene, CDR1 is MNHEY and CDR2 is SVGEGT. V lost 0 bases, J lost 12 bases, and 18 bases lay in between. The CDR3 is CASSYSSAEYAPQFF. The CDR3 region has the DNA TGTGCCAGCAGTTACTCGAGTGCGGAATATGCCCCGCAGTTCTTC.

The chain links TRBV20-1 to TRBJ2-7, with a possible D match to TRBD2 (6 bases). Trimming pared 5 bases from V and 0 bases from J, leaving 8 bases between. The CDR3 consists of 12 residues. The germline V gene has CDR1 DFQATT and CDR2 SNEGSKA (reference sequence). The CDR3 region is CSALADSYEQYF. In DNA form, the CDR3 reads TGCAGTGCTTTAGCGGACTCCTACGAGCAGTACTTC.

This clonotype turned up a few times. The rearrangement links TRBV10-3 to TRBJ2-7; D remains unclear. Germline V CDR1 and CDR2: ENHRY, SYGVKD. The V and J ends lost 0 bases and 2 bases respectively, with 5 bases between them. The CDR3 consists of 13 residues. DNA for the CDR3: TGTGCCATCAGTGAGTCGCGGACCTACGAGCAGTACTTC. This gives the protein CAISESRTYEQYF.

This clonotype occurred a few times. The genes are TRBV12-3 or TRBV12-4 and TRBJ1-5, with TRBD1 as a possible D gene (6 bases). V was pared by 5 bases and J by 3 bases, with 11 bases between. CDR3 size: 14 residues. The CDR3: CASSHRDTNQPQHF. The CDR3 bases are TGTGCCAGCAGTCACCGGGACACCAATCAGCCCCAGCATTTT.

This chain links TRBV4-1 with TRBJ2-5; 15 bases align to TRBD2. The CDR3 sequence is 17 residues long. J gave up 2 bases and V 4 bases, and 5 bases lay outside the gene matches. Germline V gives CDR1 MGHRA, CDR2 YSYEKL. For the CDR3, the DNA is TGCGCCAGCAGCCGGGGACTAGCGGGGGGCGTACAAGAGACCCAGTACTTC. It codes for CASSRGLAGGVQETQYF.

This clonotype was detected ten times or more. V and J are TRBV12-3 or TRBV12-4 and TRBJ2-1; D call uncertain. Trimming stripped 5 bases from V and 5 bases from J, with 4 bases between. This CDR3 spans 11 amino acids. CDR3 bases: TGTGCCAGCAGTAACCACAATGAGCAGTTCTTC. This encodes CASSNHNEQFF.

The chain carries TRBV9 and TRBJ2-3; 9 bases fit TRBD2. The V and J ends lost 2 bases and 1 base, in that order; junction bases with no gene match: 2. The CDR3 totals 15 residues. Germline V gives CDR1 SGDLS, CDR2 YYNGEE. CDR3 DNA: TGTGCCAGCAGCGTTGGCGGGGGGGGCACAGATACGCAGTATTTT. It specifies CASSVGGGGTDTQYF.

This clonotype was counted ten times or more. The genes are TRBV9 and TRBJ2-1; TRBD2 matches at 7 bases. The CDR3 sequence is 13 residues long. Germline-derived CDR1 and CDR2 are SGDLS and YYNGEE. The junction had 7 bases not matched to a gene; V was cut back by 6 bases and J by 7 bases. DNA for the CDR3: TGTGCCAGCAATAAGGGAGGGAATAATGAGCAGTTCTTC. This codes for CASNKGGNNEQFF.

This clonotype was found a few times. The chain recombines TRBV11-2 with TRBJ2-7; 12 nucleotides match TRBD2. Germline CDR1 and CDR2: SGHAT and FQNNGV. The trim removed 6 bases at V and 0 bases at J, leaving 12 bases unmatched. The CDR3 extends over 18 amino acids. CDR3 coding DNA: TGTGCCAGCAGTCAACGACTAGCGGGAGTCTTAGCCTCCTACGAGCAGTACTTC. This gives the protein CASSQRLAGVLASYEQYF.

This clonotype came up a few times. CDR3: CASSPGPGEGNTIYF. Here the CDR3 DNA reads TGTGCCAGCAGTCCCGGTCCAGGGGAGGGAAACACCATATATTTT. V is TRBV12-3 or TRBV12-4 and J is TRBJ1-3, with D perhaps TRBD1 (6 bases). This CDR3 contains 15 residues. Trimming took 5 bases from V and 4 from J, leaving 15 bases between them.

A few counts support this clonotype. This rearrangement joins TRBV20-1 to TRBJ2-7; the match to TRBD2 covers 10 bases. CDR1 DFQATT and CDR2 SNEGSKA come from the germline V gene (reference sequence). V lost 5 bases and J lost 1; bases outside the gene matches: 5. The CDR3 extends over 14 amino acids. The CDR3 DNA follows: TGCAGTGCTGACGGACTAGCGGCATCCTACGAGCAGTACTTC. Amino acids: CSADGLAASYEQYF.

The CDR3 nucleotides read TGTGCCAGCAGCTCCCGGGGAGTCTCTGGAAACACCATATATTTT. It is translated as CASSSRGVSGNTIYF. This chain joins TRBV6-1 and TRBJ1-3, with D unresolved. Germline V CDR1 and CDR2: MNHNS, SASEGT. V gave up 6 bases and J gave up 0 bases, with 12 bases separating them. The CDR3 contains 15 residues.

A few counts support this clonotype. The rearrangement uses TRBV2 and TRBJ2-7; D not resolved. This CDR3 is 12 amino acids long. CDR1 and CDR2 (germline): SNHLY, FYNNEI. Between the trimmed V and J ends, which lost 8 bases and 6 bases, there was a span of 14 bases. This CDR3 is CASLGRMGEQYF. The CDR3 coding sequence is TGTGCCAGCCTTGGCAGAATGGGCGAGCAGTACTTC.

This clonotype was recorded at least ten times. The chain carries TRBV4-3 and TRBJ2-3; D may be TRBD2 (6 bases). The CDR3 contains 13 residues. CDR1 and CDR2 from the germline V gene are LGHNA and YSLEER. V lost 5 bases to trimming and J lost 3 bases, with 9 bases between them. The chain's CDR3 is CASSLAVTDTQYF. The DNA for the CDR3 is TGCGCCAGCAGCTTAGCGGTAACAGATACGCAGTATTTT.

The chain has TRBV7-3 and TRBJ2-1; 10 bases agree with TRBD2. This CDR3 spans 15 amino acids. V shed 4 bases, J shed 7 bases, and the junction held 7 bases outside the gene matches. CDR1 SGHTA and CDR2 FQGTGA come from the germline V gene. The CDR3 coding sequence is TGTGCCAGCAGCTCACAGCGGGGGGGCGGGAATGAGCAGTTCTTC. This gives the protein CASSSQRGGGNEQFF.

The gene calls are TRBV12-3 or TRBV12-4 and TRBJ2-7, with D tentatively TRBD1 or TRBD2 (5 bases each). The CDR3 consists of 15 residues. Deletions cut 5 bases from V and 1 base from J, with 15 bases between. The CDR3 bases are TGTGCCAGCAGTCGGACGAGGGGCTGGTCCTACGAGCAGTACTTC. Translated, it gives CASSRTRGWSYEQYF.

The rearrangement joins TRBV9 to TRBJ1-1; perhaps TRBD1 as D (5 bases). CDR3 length: 15 residues. In germline, CDR1 is SGDLS, CDR2 YYNGEE. V lost 3 bases, J lost 4 bases, and 16 bases lay in between. The CDR3 loop reads CASSATHGGSTEAFF. CDR3 nucleotides: TGTGCCAGCAGCGCAACGCACGGGGGGTCCACTGAAGCTTTCTTT.